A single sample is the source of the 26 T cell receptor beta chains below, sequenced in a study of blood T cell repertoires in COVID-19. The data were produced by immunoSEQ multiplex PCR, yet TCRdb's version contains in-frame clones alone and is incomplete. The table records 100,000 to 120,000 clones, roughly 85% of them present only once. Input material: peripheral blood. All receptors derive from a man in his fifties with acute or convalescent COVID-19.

The CDR3 loop is CASRRTGGLDTEAFF. The CDR3 nucleotides are TGTGCCAGCAGAAGGACAGGGGGCTTGGACACTGAAGCTTTCTTT. V gene TRBV27 combines with J gene TRBJ1-1; TRBD1 agrees at 11 bases. The CDR3 covers 15 residues. The germline gives CDR1 MNHEY, CDR2 SMNVEV (reference sequence). Trimming cost V 6 bases and J 3 bases; bases outside gene matches: 6.

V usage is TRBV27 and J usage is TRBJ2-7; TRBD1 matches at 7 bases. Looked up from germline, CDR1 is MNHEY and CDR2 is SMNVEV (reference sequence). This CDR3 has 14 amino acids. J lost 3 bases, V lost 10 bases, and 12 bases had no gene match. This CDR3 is CATKRQGVYYEQYF. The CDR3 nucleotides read TGTGCCACGAAACGACAGGGAGTGTACTACGAGCAGTACTTC.

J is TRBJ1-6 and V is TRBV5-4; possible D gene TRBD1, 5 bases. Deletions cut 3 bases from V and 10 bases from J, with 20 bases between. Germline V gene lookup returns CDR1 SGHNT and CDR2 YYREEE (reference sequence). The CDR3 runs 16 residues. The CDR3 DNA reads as TGTGCCAGCAGCTACGGACAAGGGGCGCTTCCCTCACCCCTCCACTTT. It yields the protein CASSYGQGALPSPLHF.

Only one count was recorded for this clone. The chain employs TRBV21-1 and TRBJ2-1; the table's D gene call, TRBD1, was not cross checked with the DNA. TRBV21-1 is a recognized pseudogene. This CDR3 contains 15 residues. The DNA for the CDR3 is TGTGCCAGCAGCATTAGACAGGGGGCGCATAATGAGCAGTTCTTC. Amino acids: CASSIRQGAHNEQFF.

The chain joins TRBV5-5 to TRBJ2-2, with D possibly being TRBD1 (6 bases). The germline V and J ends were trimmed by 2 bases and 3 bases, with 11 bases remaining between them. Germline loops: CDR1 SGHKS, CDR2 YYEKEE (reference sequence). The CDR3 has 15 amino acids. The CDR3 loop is CASSFTGMDTGELFF. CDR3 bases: TGTGCCAGCAGCTTTACAGGGATGGACACCGGGGAGCTGTTTTTT. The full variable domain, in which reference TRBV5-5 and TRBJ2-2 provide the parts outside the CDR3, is DAGVTQSPTHLIKTRGQQVTLRCSPISGHKSVSWYQQVLGQGPQFIFQYYEKEERGRGNFPDRFSARQFPNYSSELNVNALLLGDSALYLCASSFTGMDTGELFFGEGSRLTVL.

The CDR3 nucleotides read TGTGCCACCAGCCGGGACAGGGTCTCTGAAGCTTTCTTT. Translated: CATSRDRVSEAFF. The V gene is TRBV15, the J gene TRBJ1-1, with TRBD1 matching over 9 bases. Germline V gives CDR1 LNHNV, CDR2 YYDKDF (reference sequence). J was trimmed by 6 bases and V by 5 bases; bases with no gene match: 4. CDR3 length: 13 amino acids.

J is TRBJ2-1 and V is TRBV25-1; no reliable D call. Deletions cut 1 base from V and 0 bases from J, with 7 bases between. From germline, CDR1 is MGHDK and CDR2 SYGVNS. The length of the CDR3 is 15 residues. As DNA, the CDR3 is TGTGCCAGCAGTGAATCTCTAAGCTCCTACAATGAGCAGTTCTTC. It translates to CASSESLSSYNEQFF. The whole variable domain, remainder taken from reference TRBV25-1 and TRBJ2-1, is EADIYQTPRYLVIGTGKKITLECSQTMGHDKMYWYQQDPGMELHLIHYSYGVNSTEKGDLSSESTVSRIRTEHFPLTLESARPSHTSQYLCASSESLSSYNEQFFGPGTRLTVL.

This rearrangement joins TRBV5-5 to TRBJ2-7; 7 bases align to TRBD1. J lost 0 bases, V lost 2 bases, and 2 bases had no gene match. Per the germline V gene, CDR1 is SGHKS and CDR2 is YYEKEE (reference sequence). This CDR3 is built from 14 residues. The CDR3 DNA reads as TGTGCCAGCAGCTTTACAGGGGCCTCCTACGAGCAGTACTTC. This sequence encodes CASSFTGASYEQYF.

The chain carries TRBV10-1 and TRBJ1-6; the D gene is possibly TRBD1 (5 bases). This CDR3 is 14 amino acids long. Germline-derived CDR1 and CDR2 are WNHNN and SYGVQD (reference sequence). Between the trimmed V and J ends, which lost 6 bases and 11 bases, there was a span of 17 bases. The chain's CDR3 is CASSPRGVRAPLHF. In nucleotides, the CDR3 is TGCGCCAGCAGCCCCCGGGGGGTTAGGGCACCCCTCCACTTT.

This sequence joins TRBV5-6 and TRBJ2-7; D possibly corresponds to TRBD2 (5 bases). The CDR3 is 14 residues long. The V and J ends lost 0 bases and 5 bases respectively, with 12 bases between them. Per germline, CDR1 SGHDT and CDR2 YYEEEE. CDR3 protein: CASSLGTGSDEQYF. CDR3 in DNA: TGTGCCAGCAGCTTGGGCACGGGGAGCGACGAGCAGTACTTC.

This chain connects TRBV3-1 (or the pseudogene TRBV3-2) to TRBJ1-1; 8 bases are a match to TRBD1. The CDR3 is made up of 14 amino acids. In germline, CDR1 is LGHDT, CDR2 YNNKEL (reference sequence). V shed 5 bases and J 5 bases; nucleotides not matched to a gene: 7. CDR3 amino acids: CASSANRQGTEAFF. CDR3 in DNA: TGTGCCAGCAGCGCAAATCGACAGGGGACTGAAGCTTTCTTT.

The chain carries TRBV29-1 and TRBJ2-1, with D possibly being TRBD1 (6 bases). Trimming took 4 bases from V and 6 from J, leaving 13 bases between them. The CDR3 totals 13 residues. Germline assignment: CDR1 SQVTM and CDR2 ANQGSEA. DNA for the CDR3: TGCAGCGTTGCGTGGGGGCCGGGCAATGAGCAGTTCTTC. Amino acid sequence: CSVAWGPGNEQFF.

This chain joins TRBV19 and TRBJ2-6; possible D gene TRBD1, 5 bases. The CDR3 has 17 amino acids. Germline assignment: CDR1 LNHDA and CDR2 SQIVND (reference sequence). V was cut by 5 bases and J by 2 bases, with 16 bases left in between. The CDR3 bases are TGTGCCAGTAGTCACCCCAGAGCAGGGACTGGGGCCAACGTCCTGACTTTC. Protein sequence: CASSHPRAGTGANVLTF.

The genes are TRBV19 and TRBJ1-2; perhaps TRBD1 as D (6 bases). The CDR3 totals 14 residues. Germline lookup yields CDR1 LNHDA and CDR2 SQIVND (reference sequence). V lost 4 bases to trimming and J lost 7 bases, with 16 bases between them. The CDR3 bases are TGTGCCAGTAGTAGTCTTGGGGGCTCGGCTGGCTACACCTTC. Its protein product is CASSSLGGSAGYTF. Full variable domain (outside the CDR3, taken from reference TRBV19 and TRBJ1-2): DGGITQSPKYLFRKEGQNVTLSCEQNLNHDAMYWYRQDPGQGLRLIYYSQIVNDFQKGDIAEGYSVSREKKESFPLTVTSAQKNPTAFYLCASSSLGGSAGYTFGSGTRLTVV.

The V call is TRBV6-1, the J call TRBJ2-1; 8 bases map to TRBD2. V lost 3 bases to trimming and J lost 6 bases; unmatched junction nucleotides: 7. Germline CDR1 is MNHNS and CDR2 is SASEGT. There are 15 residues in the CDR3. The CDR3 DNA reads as TGTGCCAGCAGTGATGCAGCGGGAGTGCCCAATGAGCAGTTCTTC. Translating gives CASSDAAGVPNEQFF.

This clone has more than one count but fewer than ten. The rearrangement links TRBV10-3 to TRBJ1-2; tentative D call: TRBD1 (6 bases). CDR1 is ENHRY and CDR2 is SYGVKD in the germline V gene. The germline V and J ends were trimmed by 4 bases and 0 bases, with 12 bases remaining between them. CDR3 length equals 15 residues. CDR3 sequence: CAISGGQGTNYGYTF. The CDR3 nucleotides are TGTGCCATCAGTGGAGGGCAGGGGACTAACTATGGCTACACCTTC.

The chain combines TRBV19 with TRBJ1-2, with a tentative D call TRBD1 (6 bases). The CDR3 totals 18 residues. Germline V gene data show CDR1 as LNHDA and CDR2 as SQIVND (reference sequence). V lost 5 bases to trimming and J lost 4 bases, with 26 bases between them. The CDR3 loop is CASSRQERVLSGRYGYTF. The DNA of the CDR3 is TGTGCCAGTAGTCGACAGGAACGGGTGCTGTCTGGACGCTATGGCTACACCTTC.

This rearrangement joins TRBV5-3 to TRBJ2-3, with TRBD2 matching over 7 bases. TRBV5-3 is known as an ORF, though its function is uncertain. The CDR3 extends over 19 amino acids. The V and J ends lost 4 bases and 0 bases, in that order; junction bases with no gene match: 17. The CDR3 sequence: CARSKVRAKRGPSTDTQYF. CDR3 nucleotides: TGTGCCAGAAGCAAGGTCCGGGCCAAGCGGGGTCCTAGCACAGATACGCAGTATTTT.

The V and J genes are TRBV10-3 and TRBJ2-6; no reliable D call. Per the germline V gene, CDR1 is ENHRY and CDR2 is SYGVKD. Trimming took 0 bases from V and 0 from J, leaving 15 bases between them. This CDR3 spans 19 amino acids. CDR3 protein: CAISESKAEASSGANVLTF. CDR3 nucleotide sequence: TGTGCCATCAGTGAGTCTAAGGCGGAAGCCAGCTCTGGGGCCAACGTCCTGACTTTC.

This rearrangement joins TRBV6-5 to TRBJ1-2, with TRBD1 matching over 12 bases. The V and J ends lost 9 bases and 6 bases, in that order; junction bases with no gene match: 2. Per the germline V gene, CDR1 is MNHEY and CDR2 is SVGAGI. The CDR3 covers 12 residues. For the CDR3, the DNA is TGTGCCAGTGGGGACAGGGGGCATGGCTACACCTTC. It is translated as CASGDRGHGYTF.

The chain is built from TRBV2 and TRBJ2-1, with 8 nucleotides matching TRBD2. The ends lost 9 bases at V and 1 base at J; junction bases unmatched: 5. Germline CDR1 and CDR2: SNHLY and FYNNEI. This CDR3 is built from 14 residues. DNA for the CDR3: TGTGCCAGTACGCGGGAGGTATCCTACAATGAGCAGTTCTTC. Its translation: CASTREVSYNEQFF.

The CDR3: CATSDTGTGGTDTQYF. The CDR3 DNA reads as TGTGCCACCAGCGATACCGGGACAGGGGGCACAGATACGCAGTATTTT. The rearrangement joins TRBV24-1 to TRBJ2-3; 10 bases match TRBD1. The CDR3 length is 16 residues. The V gene's germline CDR1 is KGHDR and CDR2 SFDVKD. V shed 7 bases, J shed 1 base, and the junction held 7 bases outside the gene matches.

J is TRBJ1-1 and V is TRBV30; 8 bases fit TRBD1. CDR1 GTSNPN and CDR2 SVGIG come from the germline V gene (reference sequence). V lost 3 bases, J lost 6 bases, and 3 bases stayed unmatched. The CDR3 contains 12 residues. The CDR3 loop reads CAWSLQGAEAFF. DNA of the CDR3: TGTGCCTGGAGCCTACAGGGGGCTGAAGCTTTCTTT.

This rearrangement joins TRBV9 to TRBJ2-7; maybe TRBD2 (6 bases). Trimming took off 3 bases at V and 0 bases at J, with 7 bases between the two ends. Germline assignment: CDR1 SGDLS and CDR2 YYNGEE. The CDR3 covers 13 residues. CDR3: CASSARGSYEQYF. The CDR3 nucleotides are TGTGCCAGCAGCGCGCGGGGCTCCTACGAGCAGTACTTC.

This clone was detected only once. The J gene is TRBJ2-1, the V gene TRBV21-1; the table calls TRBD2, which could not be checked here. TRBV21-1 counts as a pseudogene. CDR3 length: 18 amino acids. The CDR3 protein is CASSKAHLIGRRRNEQFF. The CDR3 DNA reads TGTGCCAGCAGCAAAGCGCACTTGATCGGGCGGAGGCGGAATGAGCAGTTCTTC.

Here the CDR3 reads CASSVMIGSDEQYF. The CDR3 bases are TGTGCCAGCAGCGTAATGATAGGGAGCGACGAGCAGTACTTC. The chain joins TRBV9 to TRBJ2-7; D is perhaps TRBD2 (5 bases). Between the trimmed V and J ends, which lost 1 base and 5 bases, there was a span of 13 bases. Germline-derived CDR1 and CDR2 are SGDLS and YYNGEE. The CDR3 length is 14 residues.